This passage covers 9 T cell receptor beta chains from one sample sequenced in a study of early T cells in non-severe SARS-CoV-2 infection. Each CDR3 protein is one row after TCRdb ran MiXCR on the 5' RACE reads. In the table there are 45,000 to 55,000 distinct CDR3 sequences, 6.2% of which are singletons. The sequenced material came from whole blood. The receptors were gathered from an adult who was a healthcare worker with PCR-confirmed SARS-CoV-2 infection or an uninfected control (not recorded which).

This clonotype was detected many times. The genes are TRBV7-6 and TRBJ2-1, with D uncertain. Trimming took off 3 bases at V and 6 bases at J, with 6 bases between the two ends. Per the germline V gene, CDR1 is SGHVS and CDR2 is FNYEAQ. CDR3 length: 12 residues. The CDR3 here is CASSFHRNEQFF. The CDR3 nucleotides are TGTGCCAGCAGCTTTCACCGCAATGAGCAGTTCTTC.

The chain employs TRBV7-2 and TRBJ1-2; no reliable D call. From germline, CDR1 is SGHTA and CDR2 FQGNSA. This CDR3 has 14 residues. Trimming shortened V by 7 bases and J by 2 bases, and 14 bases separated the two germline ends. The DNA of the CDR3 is TGTGCCAGCAAATATGGAGGAGCCAACTATGGCTACACCTTC. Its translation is CASKYGGANYGYTF. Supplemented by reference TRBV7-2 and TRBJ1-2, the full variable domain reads GAGVSQSPSNKVTEKGKDVELRCDPISGHTALYWYRQSLGQGLEFLIYFQGNSAPDKSGLPSDRFSAERTGGSVSTLTIQRTQQEDSAVYLCASKYGGANYGYTFGSGTRLTVV.

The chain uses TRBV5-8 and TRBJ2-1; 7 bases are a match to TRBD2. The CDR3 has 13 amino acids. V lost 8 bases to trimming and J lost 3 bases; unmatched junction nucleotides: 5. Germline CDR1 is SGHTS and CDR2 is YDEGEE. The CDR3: CASTSAFYNEQFF. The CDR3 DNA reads TGTGCCAGTACTAGCGCGTTCTACAATGAGCAGTTCTTC.

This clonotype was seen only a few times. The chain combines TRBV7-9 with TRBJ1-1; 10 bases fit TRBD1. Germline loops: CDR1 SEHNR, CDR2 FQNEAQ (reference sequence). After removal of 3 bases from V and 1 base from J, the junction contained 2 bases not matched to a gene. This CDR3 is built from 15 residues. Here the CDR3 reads CASSFDRGRNTEAFF. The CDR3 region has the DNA TGTGCCAGCAGCTTCGACAGGGGGCGGAACACTGAAGCTTTCTTT. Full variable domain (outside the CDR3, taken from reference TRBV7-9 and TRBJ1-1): DTGVSQNPRHKITKRGQNVTFRCDPISEHNRLYWYRQTLGQGPEFLTYFQNEAQLEKSRLLSDRFSAERPKGSFSTLEIQRTEQGDSAMYLCASSFDRGRNTEAFFGQGTRLTVV.

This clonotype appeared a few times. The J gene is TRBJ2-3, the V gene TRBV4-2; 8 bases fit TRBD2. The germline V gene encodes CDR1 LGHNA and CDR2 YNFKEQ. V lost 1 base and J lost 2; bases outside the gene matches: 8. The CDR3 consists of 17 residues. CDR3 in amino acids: CASSQVRGAGATDTQYF. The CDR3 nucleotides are TGTGCCAGCAGCCAAGTCAGGGGAGCGGGGGCCACAGATACGCAGTATTTT.

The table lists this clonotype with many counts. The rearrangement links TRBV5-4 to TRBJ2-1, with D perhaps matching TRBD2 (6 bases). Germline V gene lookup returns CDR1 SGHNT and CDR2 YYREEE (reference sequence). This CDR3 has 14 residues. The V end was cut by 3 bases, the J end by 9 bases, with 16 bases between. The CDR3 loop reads CASSSQHRRGEQFF. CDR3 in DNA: TGTGCCAGCAGCTCACAGCATCGGAGGGGTGAGCAGTTCTTC.

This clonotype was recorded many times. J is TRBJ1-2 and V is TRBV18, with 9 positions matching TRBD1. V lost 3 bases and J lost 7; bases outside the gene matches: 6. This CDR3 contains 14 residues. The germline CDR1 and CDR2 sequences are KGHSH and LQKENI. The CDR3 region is CASSPRDRAPGYTF. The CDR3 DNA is TGTGCCAGCTCACCTAGGGACAGGGCCCCTGGCTACACCTTC.

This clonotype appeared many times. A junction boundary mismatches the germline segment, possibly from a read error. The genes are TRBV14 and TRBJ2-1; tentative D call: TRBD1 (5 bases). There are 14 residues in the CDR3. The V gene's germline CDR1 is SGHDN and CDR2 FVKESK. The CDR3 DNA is TGTGCCAGCAGCCAAGATAGGGGTCCCTCGACTCACTTTTTC. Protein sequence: CASSQDRGPSTHFF.

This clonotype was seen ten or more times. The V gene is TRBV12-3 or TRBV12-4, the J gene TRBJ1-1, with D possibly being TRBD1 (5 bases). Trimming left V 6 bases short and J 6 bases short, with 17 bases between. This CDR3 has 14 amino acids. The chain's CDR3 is CASRGRGRGAEAFF. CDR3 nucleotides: TGTGCCAGCAGGGGGCGGGGCCGAGGGGCTGAAGCTTTCTTT.